These 2 T cell receptor beta chains originate from one sample sequenced in a study of T cells in Graves' hyperthyroidism and ophthalmopathy. Template material for amplifying TCR beta CDR3 regions consisted of RNA transcripts. HTBI primers were used for first-round RT-PCR of the TCR CDR3. In TCRdb, the multiplex PCR reads were re-called with MiXCR into one record per CDR3 protein. The sample holds hundreds of thousands of distinct CDR3 sequences, over 15% seen once. The sequencing input was blood. Every receptor here comes from a woman aged 18-30 years with Graves' hyperthyroidism.

This clonotype was recorded many times. The rearrangement links TRBV6-2 or TRBV6-3 to TRBJ1-5; tentative D call: TRBD1 (5 bases). V lost 8 bases to trimming and J lost 6 bases, with 20 bases between them. Germline CDR1 and CDR2: MNHEY and SVGEGT. This CDR3 spans 15 amino acids. This chain's CDR3 is CASHPDWGIFQPQHF. In nucleotides, the CDR3 is TGTGCCAGCCACCCCGATTGGGGGATTTTTCAGCCCCAGCATTTT.

This clonotype has just a few counts. The chain links TRBV12-5 to TRBJ1-2, with 7 positions matching TRBD1. Trimming at V came to 5 bases and at J to 2 bases, leaving 14 bases not matched to a gene. The CDR3 contains 17 residues. Germline CDR1 LGHNT, CDR2 FRNRAP. The CDR3 spells CASGKTGAGSRNYGYTF. Here the CDR3 DNA reads TGTGCTAGTGGTAAAACAGGGGCCGGGAGCCGCAACTATGGCTACACCTTC.